The entry below gives a single T cell receptor (beta chain) sequence along with its context. The antigen remains unidentified. V gave up 6 bases and J gave up 14 bases, with 16 bases separating them. This CDR3 contains 11 residues. CDR1 and CDR2 from the germline V gene are LGHNT and FRNRAP. Clones were sequenced by immunoSEQ multiplex PCR, and TCRdb holds only the in-frame ones, with some missing. The sample has around 21,000 clones, just under 80% seen once. The data were taken from a study of somatic mutations in cytotoxic T cells in rheumatoid arthritis. General study results and limits: Slight TRBV07 underrepresentation in rheumatoid arthritis patients went unadjusted for multiple comparisons. A largest CD8+ clone above 20% of CD8+ cells occurred in about an eighth of the roughly 65 patients. No age-related increase in CD8+ clonality was seen in healthy controls, but one was seen in rheumatoid arthritis patients.

The sequence derives from an adult with rheumatoid arthritis. The material sequenced was CD8+ T cells sorted from blood. The V and J genes are TRBV12-5 and TRBJ1-2; D possibly corresponds to TRBD1 (6 bases). CDR3 residues: CASGRGRLETF. Here the CDR3 DNA reads TGTGCTAGTGGGCGGGGGCGCTTGGAGACCTTC.